A single sample gave rise to the 31 T cell receptor beta chains below, sequenced in a study of blood T cell repertoires in COVID-19. Sequencing was performed with immunoSEQ multiplex PCR; in TCRdb, only in-frame clones are kept and a portion is missing. This sample has 300,000 to 400,000 clones, with about 87% found just once. The specimen was peripheral blood. These TCRs come from a woman between 50 and 59 years old with COVID-19, enrolled during active disease.

The rearrangement links TRBV6-5 to TRBJ1-1; possibly TRBD1 for D (5 bases). The CDR3 spans 14 residues. V shed 0 bases and J shed 4 bases, with 9 bases lying between them. Germline V gene sequence: CDR1 MNHEY, CDR2 SVGAGI. The CDR3 nucleotides read TGTGCCAGCAGTTACTCTGGCAGGGTCACTGAAGCTTTCTTT. Its protein product is CASSYSGRVTEAFF.

The chain has TRBV9 and TRBJ1-2, with 8 bases matching TRBD1. The ends lost 4 bases at V and 4 bases at J; junction bases unmatched: 6. The germline V gene has CDR1 SGDLS and CDR2 YYNGEE. The CDR3 contains 14 residues. CDR3 nucleotides: TGTGCCAGCAGCACCCAGGACAGGGTCTATGGCTACACCTTC. It is translated as CASSTQDRVYGYTF.

This clone was observed a few times. The chain joins TRBV19 to TRBJ1-1; possible D gene TRBD1, 6 bases. V was clipped by 7 bases and J by 4 bases, with 16 bases between them. The CDR3 covers 14 residues. The germline CDR1 and CDR2 sequences are LNHDA and SQIVND (reference sequence). CDR3 sequence reads: CASNPRTGSTEAFF. Written as DNA, the CDR3 is TGTGCCAGTAACCCTCGAACAGGGAGCACTGAAGCTTTCTTT.

The V gene is TRBV6-6, the J gene TRBJ2-1; D gene unclear. V lost 6 bases and J lost 0, with 15 bases in between. Looked up from germline, CDR1 is MNHNY and CDR2 is SVGAGI (reference sequence). The CDR3 is made up of 16 amino acids. In DNA form, the CDR3 reads TGTGCCAGCAGGAACCCCCAGGATTCCTCCTACAATGAGCAGTTCTTC. Residues: CASRNPQDSSYNEQFF.

The V gene is TRBV6-6, the J gene TRBJ2-7; the D gene is possibly TRBD1 (5 bases). The CDR3 is 14 residues long. The germline gives CDR1 MNHNY, CDR2 SVGAGI (reference sequence). The germline V and J ends were trimmed by 6 bases and 7 bases, with 19 bases remaining between them. For the CDR3, the DNA is TGTGCCAGCAGACCAGGGTCGGCCACCGGGGAGCAGTACTTC. Translated: CASRPGSATGEQYF.

The rearrangement joins TRBV11-3 to TRBJ2-3; 7 positions agree with TRBD1. J lost 10 bases, V lost 8 bases, and 18 bases had no gene match. There are 15 residues in the CDR3. Germline CDR1 and CDR2: SGHNT and YENEEA. The DNA for the CDR3 is TGTGCCAGCCGGATCTCCCCAAACAGGGGTGATGCGCAGTATTTT. It encodes CASRISPNRGDAQYF.

The rearrangement joins TRBV19 to TRBJ1-5; D perhaps matches TRBD1 (6 bases). V was pared by 5 bases and J by 5 bases, with 16 bases between. The CDR3 consists of 15 residues. Germline V gives CDR1 LNHDA, CDR2 SQIVND (reference sequence). The chain's CDR3 is CASSWGTTKDQPQHF. The CDR3 coding sequence is TGTGCCAGTAGTTGGGGGACAACGAAAGATCAGCCCCAGCATTTT.

V usage is TRBV10-3 and J usage is TRBJ1-1, with D perhaps matching TRBD1 (6 bases). V was pared by 2 bases and J by 1 base, with 14 bases between. This CDR3 contains 16 residues. CDR1 is ENHRY and CDR2 is SYGVKD in the germline V gene. The CDR3 protein is CAISEPRTARNTEAFF. In DNA, the CDR3 is TGTGCCATCAGTGAGCCAAGGACAGCCAGGAACACTGAAGCTTTCTTT.

The sample holds one count of this clone. The same CDR3 also results from other DNA sequences found in this sample. The chain uses TRBV19 and TRBJ2-3; D gene ambiguous. The CDR3 consists of 14 residues. Germline assignment: CDR1 LNHDA and CDR2 SQIVND (reference sequence). Between the trimmed V and J ends, which lost 1 base and 0 bases, there was a span of 5 bases. CDR3 nucleotide sequence: TGTGCCAGTAGTATAGGTACAAGCACAGATACGCAGTATTTT. It codes for CASSIGTSTDTQYF.

The V call is TRBV5-4, the J call TRBJ2-5, with 13 bases aligning to TRBD2. This CDR3 has 16 residues. Unmatched junction bases numbered 5, after V lost 5 bases and J lost 1 base. Germline CDR1 and CDR2: SGHNT and YYREEE (reference sequence). CDR3 sequence: CASRLGTSGTQETQYF. CDR3 DNA: TGTGCCAGCAGGCTGGGGACTAGCGGGACCCAAGAGACCCAGTACTTC.

A single count supports this clone. In DNA, the CDR3 is TGTGCCAGCAGTGGACAGGCAAACACTGAAGCTTTCTTT. As protein: CASSGQANTEAFF. J is TRBJ1-1 and V is TRBV7-2; TRBD1 aligns across 7 bases. The V gene end was trimmed by 6 bases and the J gene end by 2 bases; junction bases not matched to a gene: 3. The CDR3 consists of 13 residues. CDR1 is SGHTA, CDR2 FQGNSA, per germline.

The gene calls are TRBV11-3 and TRBJ1-1, with D unclear. With 0 bases removed from V and 8 bases from J, the gap between germline ends came to 16 bases. CDR3 size: 15 residues. Germline V CDR1 and CDR2: SGHNT, YENEEA. CDR3 region: CASSLESGNRLEAFF. CDR3 nucleotides: TGTGCCAGCAGCTTAGAGTCGGGTAACCGGCTGGAAGCTTTCTTT.

The chain uses TRBV18 and TRBJ1-1; D remains unclear. In germline, CDR1 is KGHSH, CDR2 LQKENI. The CDR3 sequence is 13 residues long. Trimming removed 3 bases at V and 4 bases at J, with 9 bases between. The CDR3 spells CASSPNSGTEAFF. The CDR3 DNA reads as TGTGCCAGCTCACCCAACTCGGGCACTGAAGCTTTCTTT.

J is TRBJ1-5 and V is TRBV5-5; D is ambiguous. The CDR3 covers 15 residues. Deletions cut 2 bases from V and 1 base from J, with 10 bases between. Germline V CDR1 and CDR2: SGHKS, YYEKEE (reference sequence). CDR3 sequence reads: CASSFGRLSNQPQHF. CDR3 nucleotide sequence: TGTGCCAGCAGCTTCGGCAGGTTAAGCAATCAGCCCCAGCATTTT.

The V and J genes are TRBV27 and TRBJ2-2, with 10 bases lining up with TRBD2. From germline, CDR1 is MNHEY and CDR2 SMNVEV (reference sequence). The junction had 9 bases not matched to a gene; V was cut back by 2 bases and J by 6 bases. The CDR3 contains 17 residues. CDR3 sequence: CASSLLRAGGPSGELFF. CDR3 in DNA: TGTGCCAGCAGTTTACTAAGAGCGGGAGGGCCCTCCGGGGAGCTGTTTTTT.

The chain is built from TRBV11-3 and TRBJ2-7, with D unclear. The CDR3 length is 12 residues. Between the trimmed V and J ends, which lost 5 bases and 2 bases, there was a span of 7 bases. The V gene's germline CDR1 is SGHNT and CDR2 YENEEA. The CDR3 bases are TGTGCCAGCAGCATAGCCGCCTACGAGCAGTACTTC. Protein: CASSIAAYEQYF.

The chain is built from TRBV11-2 and TRBJ2-7; D might be TRBD2 (5 bases). Germline values: CDR1 SGHAT, CDR2 FQNNGV. The length of the CDR3 is 15 residues. The V end was cut by 0 bases, the J end by 1 base, with 10 bases between. CDR3 nucleotide sequence: TGTGCCAGCAGCTTAGAAGGAGGACGGTCCTACGAGCAGTACTTC. It codes for CASSLEGGRSYEQYF.

The chain carries TRBV21-1 and TRBJ1-5; TRBD1, the table's D call, was not compared with the DNA. TRBV21-1 is termed a pseudogene. The CDR3 runs 15 residues. The CDR3 DNA is TGTGCCACCCCCCGGACAGGGGTTGGGAATCAGCCCCAGCATTTT. This gives the protein CATPRTGVGNQPQHF.

The chain couples TRBV9 to TRBJ1-1; TRBD1 agrees at 7 bases. With V trimmed by 0 bases and J by 1 base, 3 bases remained unmatched. CDR1 SGDLS and CDR2 YYNGEE come from the germline V gene. CDR3 length: 15 amino acids. The CDR3, as DNA: TGTGCCAGCAGCGTAGCGGGACAGACGAACACTGAAGCTTTCTTT. Amino acid sequence: CASSVAGQTNTEAFF.

This clone occurred a few times. CDR3 region: CAWRRVPSPGYTF. CDR3 DNA sequence: TGTGCCTGGAGGCGAGTCCCGAGCCCTGGCTACACCTTC. The chain employs TRBV30 and TRBJ1-2; no definite D call. Germline assignment: CDR1 GTSNPN and CDR2 SVGIG (reference sequence). V was shortened by 3 bases and J by 7 bases, with 15 bases between the two germline ends. The CDR3 is made up of 13 amino acids. The whole variable domain, filled in from reference TRBV30 and TRBJ1-2, reads SQTIHQWPATLVQPVGSPLSLECTVEGTSNPNLYWYRQAAGRGLQLLFYSVGIGQISSEVPQNLSASRPQDRQFILSSKKLLLSDSGFYLCAWRRVPSPGYTFGSGTRLTVV.

The rearrangement uses TRBV3-1 (or the pseudogene TRBV3-2) and TRBJ1-3; tentative D call: TRBD1 (5 bases). CDR1 LGHDT and CDR2 YNNKEL come from the germline V gene (reference sequence). The V end was cut by 2 bases, the J end by 3 bases, with 17 bases between. CDR3 length equals 17 residues. This CDR3 is CASSQIPGQGGGNTIYF. The CDR3 bases are TGTGCCAGCAGCCAAATACCCGGGCAGGGAGGTGGAAACACCATATATTTT.

This chain links TRBV7-9 with TRBJ1-1; D might be TRBD1 (5 bases). The CDR3 has 14 amino acids. The germline V gene has CDR1 SEHNR and CDR2 FQNEAQ (reference sequence). Trimming took off 5 bases at V and 10 bases at J, with 20 bases between the two ends. The DNA for the CDR3 is TGTGCCAGCAGCCCGCCTTCGGGCCTGGGGGGAGCTTTCTTT. This gives the protein CASSPPSGLGGAFF.

This clone showed up just once. This chain links TRBV10-3 with TRBJ1-2; 10 positions match TRBD1. Trimming at V came to 6 bases and at J to 7 bases, leaving 2 bases not matched to a gene. Germline V gene sequence: CDR1 ENHRY, CDR2 SYGVKD. This CDR3 has 12 amino acids. CDR3 coding DNA: TGTGCCATCAGGGGGACAGGGGCTGGCTACACCTTC. Amino acids: CAIRGTGAGYTF.

J is TRBJ2-3 and V is TRBV19; TRBD2 agrees at 7 bases. With V trimmed by 3 bases and J by 5 bases, 11 bases remained unmatched. The CDR3 sequence is 16 residues long. CDR1 and CDR2 from the germline V gene are LNHDA and SQIVND (reference sequence). Written as DNA, the CDR3 is TGTGCCAGTAGTATTGTGGGGCGGGAGTCAAGAGATACGCAGTATTTT. The encoded protein is CASSIVGRESRDTQYF. The entire variable domain, with the rest obtained from reference TRBV19 and TRBJ2-3, is as follows: DGGITQSPKYLFRKEGQNVTLSCEQNLNHDAMYWYRQDPGQGLRLIYYSQIVNDFQKGDIAEGYSVSREKKESFPLTVTSAQKNPTAFYLCASSIVGRESRDTQYFGPGTRLTVL.

The gene calls are TRBV5-6 and TRBJ1-1; D may be TRBD1 (6 bases). Deletions cut 0 bases from V and 4 bases from J, with 13 bases between. From germline, CDR1 is SGHDT and CDR2 YYEEEE. This CDR3 has 15 residues. The CDR3 nucleotides are TGTGCCAGCAGCTTGGATTGGACAGCTACCACTGAAGCTTTCTTT. This translates into CASSLDWTATTEAFF. The full variable domain, in which reference TRBV5-6 and TRBJ1-1 provide the parts outside the CDR3, is DAGVTQSPTHLIKTRGQQVTLRCSPKSGHDTVSWYQQALGQGPQFIFQYYEEEERQRGNFPDRFSGHQFPNYSSELNVNALLLGDSALYLCASSLDWTATTEAFFGQGTRLTVV.

J is TRBJ2-7 and V is TRBV5-4, with D possibly matching TRBD1 (5 bases). The germline V gene has CDR1 SGHNT and CDR2 YYREEE (reference sequence). The CDR3 totals 15 residues. The ends were cut back, 1 base at V and 5 bases at J, with 16 bases in the middle. Here the CDR3 reads CASSLLSRPRDEQYF. CDR3 nucleotide sequence: TGTGCCAGCAGCTTGTTAAGTCGCCCCAGGGACGAGCAGTACTTC.

The chain has TRBV27 and TRBJ2-1, with D unclear. The V gene lost 5 bases and the J gene lost 10 bases, with 15 bases spanning the gap. The length of the CDR3 is 13 residues. The germline V gene has CDR1 MNHEY and CDR2 SMNVEV (reference sequence). The CDR3 spells CASSASFIREQFF. In DNA, the CDR3 is TGTGCCAGCAGTGCATCTTTTATTAGAGAGCAGTTCTTC.

This clone turned up a few times. The chain joins TRBV6-5 to TRBJ1-2, with 7 bases identical to TRBD1. Looked up from germline, CDR1 is MNHEY and CDR2 is SVGAGI. The V gene end was trimmed by 6 bases and the J gene end by 6 bases; junction bases not matched to a gene: 7. The CDR3 consists of 13 residues. The CDR3 sequence is CASSPTGPHGYTF. CDR3 in DNA: TGTGCCAGCAGCCCGACAGGGCCCCATGGCTACACCTTC.

The V gene is TRBV7-9, the J gene TRBJ2-7, with 8 bases matching TRBD2. The trim removed 3 bases at V and 5 bases at J, leaving 3 bases unmatched. Germline V CDR1 and CDR2: SEHNR, FQNEAQ (reference sequence). This CDR3 has 13 amino acids. CDR3 loop: CASSLAGGNEQYF. CDR3 bases: TGTGCCAGCAGCTTGGCGGGAGGTAACGAGCAGTACTTC.

J is TRBJ2-1 and V is TRBV27, with D perhaps matching TRBD1 (5 bases). Deletions cut 5 bases from V and 4 bases from J, with 9 bases between. The CDR3 extends over 13 amino acids. Germline CDR1 reads MNHEY; CDR2 reads SMNVEV (reference sequence). CDR3: CASSLDNYNEQFF. CDR3 nucleotides: TGTGCCAGCAGTCTGGACAATTACAATGAGCAGTTCTTC.

V usage is TRBV11-3 and J usage is TRBJ2-3; 10 positions agree with TRBD2. The germline V gene has CDR1 SGHNT and CDR2 YENEEA. This CDR3 contains 15 residues. With V trimmed by 5 bases and J by 4 bases, 6 bases remained unmatched. In DNA form, the CDR3 reads TGTGCCAGCAGCCCCGGGACTAGCGTGGCAGATACGCAGTATTTT. Amino acid sequence: CASSPGTSVADTQYF.